Detailed here is one TCR beta chain. Other DNA sequences in this sample translate to the same CDR3. The method was immunoSEQ multiplex PCR; TCRdb's version includes in-frame clones alone and lacks a portion of them. The sample holds about 990,000 clones, approximately 78% seen once. Trimming shortened V by 3 bases and J by 2 bases, and 8 bases separated the two germline ends. Germline CDR1 reads SGHNT; CDR2 reads YYREEE (reference sequence). The length of the CDR3 is 13 residues. The sample originates from a study of shared clonotypes between healthy human individuals. The chain employs TRBV5-4 and TRBJ2-5; TRBD1 might be the D (6 bases). Input material: memory CD4+ T cells from PBMCs. Described subset: CD45RA-negative fraction. The origin of this receptor is a man aged 18 to 29 in good health. Some clones in this sample may be carry-over from other donors' samples. DNA for the CDR3: TGTGCCAGCAGCTCCGGACAGCAAGAGACCCAGTACTTC. Translated: CASSSGQQETQYF.